The rows below give T cell receptor beta chains drawn from one sample of a study of blood T cell repertoires in COVID-19. Libraries were prepared by immunoSEQ multiplex PCR; TCRdb keeps only in-frame clonotypes and omits some of them. The sample yields 100,000 to 150,000 clones, 84% seen once. The sample consisted of peripheral blood. These receptors were taken from a woman aged 30 to 39 who had recovered from COVID-19. The conserved cysteine and the conserved F or W are not part of the CDR3 here.

v_gene: TRBV7-9
CDR3aa: ASSLVGQGAPLYT

v_gene: TRBV19
CDR3aa: ASSIRSGTYNEQF

v_gene: TRBV7-9
CDR3aa: ASQSGGYDEQF

v_gene: TRBV6-5
CDR3aa: ASSSQGSGELF

v_gene: TRBV5-1
CDR3aa: ASSLVPRNFPEAF

v_gene: TRBV6-5
CDR3aa: ASSIDSSGANVLT

v_gene: TRBV4-1
CDR3aa: ASSLGTADTQY

v_gene: TRBV5-4
CDR3aa: ASSEDLNFNEQF

v_gene: TRBV5-5
CDR3aa: ASSSSGVSGTEAF

v_gene: TRBV6-5
CDR3aa: ASSYSILAGDYGYT

v_gene: TRBV5-1
CDR3aa: ASSLGQGNEQF

v_gene: TRBV10-1
CDR3aa: ASSESTGSNTEAF

v_gene: TRBV5-6
CDR3aa: ASSKRQGAGGYT

v_gene: TRBV3-1/TRBV3-2
CDR3aa: ASSQWLADSGANVLT

v_gene: TRBV9
CDR3aa: ASSEVDYLNEQF

v_gene: TRBV9
CDR3aa: ASSVVSDGNTIY

v_gene: TRBV12-5
CDR3aa: ASGLVPERPTDTQY

v_gene: TRBV12-5
CDR3aa: ASGLVWSNQGARTNEKLF

v_gene: TRBV6-1
CDR3aa: ASSEAGANGYT

v_gene: TRBV5-1
CDR3aa: ASSSGVGQPQH

v_gene: TRBV5-4
CDR3aa: ASSSETYEQY

v_gene: TRBV5-4
CDR3aa: ASSSKSSGGAGDTQY

v_gene: TRBV3-1/TRBV3-2
CDR3aa: ASSQERREGDTQY

v_gene: TRBV10-3
CDR3aa: AISLPQGQGDKPNYGYT

v_gene: TRBV29-1
CDR3aa: SVVRGAPYEQY

v_gene: TRBV4-1
CDR3aa: ASSQGGAGLYEQY

v_gene: TRBV18
CDR3aa: ASSPGASNEKLF

v_gene: TRBV2
CDR3aa: AGTRDSYGYT

v_gene: TRBV28
CDR3aa: ASSPPGTGGTEAF

v_gene: TRBV15
CDR3aa: ATSRSHGTTNYGYT

v_gene: TRBV29-1
CDR3aa: SVTGRTSGRVRNNEQF

v_gene: TRBV7-9
CDR3aa: ASSLDPPGMMAEAF

v_gene: TRBV29-1
CDR3aa: SALTGLNTEAF

v_gene: TRBV6-5
CDR3aa: ASRTTVFSGNTIY

v_gene: TRBV9
CDR3aa: ASSPRDFSYNEQF

v_gene: TRBV5-6
CDR3aa: ASSDLGGGGNSPLH

v_gene: TRBV18
CDR3aa: ASSPMEGNTEAF